This paragraph covers one T cell receptor (beta chain) sequence. Its antigen remains unknown. This record belongs to a study of T cells after yellow fever vaccination. This CDR3 has 15 amino acids. V was cut by 4 bases and J by 9 bases, with 20 bases left in between. Looked up from germline, CDR1 is SGHTA and CDR2 is FQGNSA. TCRdb redid the calling of the 5' RACE reads with MiXCR, one entry per CDR3 protein. The profile shows around 600,000 distinct CDR3 sequences, more than 9% of them singletons. The study, taken as a whole, reports: A small share of clonotypes appeared in both CD4 and CD8 compartments. Boosting was followed by the reappearance of most primary-vaccination clones (just under 97% CD4, around 86% CD8).

The source is a man aged 30-40 years who received the YFV17D yellow fever vaccine. The chain recombines TRBV7-2 with TRBJ2-3; D is unclear. The sequences come from PBMCs, collected on the day of the yellow fever booster vaccination. The chain's CDR3 is CASSSETVSIGTQYF. The DNA of the CDR3 is TGTGCCAGCAGCTCAGAGACTGTCTCGATCGGGACGCAGTATTTT.